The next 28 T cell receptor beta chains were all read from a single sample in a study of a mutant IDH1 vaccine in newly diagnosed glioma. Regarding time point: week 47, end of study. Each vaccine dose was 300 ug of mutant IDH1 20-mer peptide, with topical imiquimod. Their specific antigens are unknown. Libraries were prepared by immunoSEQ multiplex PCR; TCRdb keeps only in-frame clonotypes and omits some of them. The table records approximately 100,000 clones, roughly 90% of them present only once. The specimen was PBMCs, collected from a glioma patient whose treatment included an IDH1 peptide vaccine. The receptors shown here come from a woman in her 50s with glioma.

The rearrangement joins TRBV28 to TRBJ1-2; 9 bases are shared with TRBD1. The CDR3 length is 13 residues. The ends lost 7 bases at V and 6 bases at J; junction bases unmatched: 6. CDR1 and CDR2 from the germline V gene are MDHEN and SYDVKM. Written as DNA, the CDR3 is TGTGCCAGCAACCCGACAGGGGGAAATGGCTACACCTTC. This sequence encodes CASNPTGGNGYTF.

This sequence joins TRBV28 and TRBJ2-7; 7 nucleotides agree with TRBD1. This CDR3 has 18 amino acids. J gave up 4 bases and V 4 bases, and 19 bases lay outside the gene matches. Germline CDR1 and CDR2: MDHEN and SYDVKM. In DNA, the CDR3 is TGTGCCAGCAGTTCAACATCCCGACAGGGAACGGTCCCTTACGAGCAGTACTTC. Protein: CASSSTSRQGTVPYEQYF.

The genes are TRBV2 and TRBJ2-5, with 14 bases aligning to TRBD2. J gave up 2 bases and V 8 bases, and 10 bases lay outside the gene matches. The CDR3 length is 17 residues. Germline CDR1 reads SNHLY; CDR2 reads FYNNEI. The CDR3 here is CASSAGLAGVGQETQYF. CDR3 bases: TGTGCCAGCTCAGCGGGACTAGCGGGAGTGGGTCAAGAGACCCAGTACTTC.

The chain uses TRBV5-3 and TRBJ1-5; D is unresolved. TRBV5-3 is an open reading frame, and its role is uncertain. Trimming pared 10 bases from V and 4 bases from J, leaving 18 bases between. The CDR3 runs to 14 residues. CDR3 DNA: TGTGCCCACCTGCCGGCAACCCTTAATCAGCCCCAGCATTTT. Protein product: CAHLPATLNQPQHF.

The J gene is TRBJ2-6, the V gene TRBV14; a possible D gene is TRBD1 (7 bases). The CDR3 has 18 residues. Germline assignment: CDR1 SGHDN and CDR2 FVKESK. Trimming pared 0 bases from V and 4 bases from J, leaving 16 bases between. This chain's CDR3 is CASSQDLGRGAGANVLTF. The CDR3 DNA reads TGTGCCAGCAGCCAAGATTTGGGCAGGGGGGCCGGGGCCAACGTCCTGACTTTC.

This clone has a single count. The CDR3 region has the DNA TGTGCCAGCATAGGGGGAAATGAGGCTGGGGCCAACGTCCTGACTTTC. It is translated as CASIGGNEAGANVLTF. The chain recombines TRBV28 with TRBJ2-6, with D maybe TRBD1 (6 bases). The ends were cut back, 7 bases at V and 2 bases at J, with 15 bases in the middle. The CDR3 runs to 16 residues. The germline gives CDR1 MDHEN, CDR2 SYDVKM.

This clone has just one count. CDR3 sequence reads: CASSYPGQGDYEQYF. The CDR3 coding sequence is TGTGCCAGCAGTTACCCCGGACAGGGTGACTACGAGCAGTACTTC. This chain joins TRBV6-5 and TRBJ2-7, with 8 bases matching TRBD1. There are 15 residues in the CDR3. Germline assignment: CDR1 MNHEY and CDR2 SVGAGI. The V and J ends lost 2 bases and 3 bases, in that order; junction bases with no gene match: 6.

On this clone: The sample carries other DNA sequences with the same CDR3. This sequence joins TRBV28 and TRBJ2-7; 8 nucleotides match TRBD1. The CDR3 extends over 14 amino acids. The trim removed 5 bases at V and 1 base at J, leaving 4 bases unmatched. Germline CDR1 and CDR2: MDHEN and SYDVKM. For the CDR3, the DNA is TGTGCCAGCAGTCTTACAGGGGGGTCCTACGAGCAGTACTTC. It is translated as CASSLTGGSYEQYF. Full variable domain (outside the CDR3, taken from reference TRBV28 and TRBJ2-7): DVKVTQSSRYLVKRTGEKVFLECVQDMDHENMFWYRQDPGLGLRLIYFSYDVKMKEKGDIPEGYSVSREKKERFSLILESASTNQTSMYLCASSLTGGSYEQYFGPGTRLTVT.

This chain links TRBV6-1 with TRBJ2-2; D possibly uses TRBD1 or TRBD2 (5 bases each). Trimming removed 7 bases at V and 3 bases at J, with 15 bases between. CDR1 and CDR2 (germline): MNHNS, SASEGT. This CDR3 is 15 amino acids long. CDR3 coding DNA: TGTGCCAGCAAAATCCCCAGAGGGGACACCGGGGAGCTGTTTTTT. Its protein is CASKIPRGDTGELFF.

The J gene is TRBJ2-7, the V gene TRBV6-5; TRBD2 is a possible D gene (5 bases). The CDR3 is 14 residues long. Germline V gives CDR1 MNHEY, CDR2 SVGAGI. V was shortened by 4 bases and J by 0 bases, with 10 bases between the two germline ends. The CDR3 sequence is CASSSLASSYEQYF. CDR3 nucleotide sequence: TGTGCCAGCAGTTCCTTAGCGTCCTCCTACGAGCAGTACTTC.

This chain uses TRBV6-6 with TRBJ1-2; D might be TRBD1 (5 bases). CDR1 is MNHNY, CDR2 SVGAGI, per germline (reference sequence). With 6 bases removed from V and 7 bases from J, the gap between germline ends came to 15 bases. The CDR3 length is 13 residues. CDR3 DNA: TGTGCCAGCAGCATCGCCGGGACTGGTGGCTACACCTTC. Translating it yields CASSIAGTGGYTF.

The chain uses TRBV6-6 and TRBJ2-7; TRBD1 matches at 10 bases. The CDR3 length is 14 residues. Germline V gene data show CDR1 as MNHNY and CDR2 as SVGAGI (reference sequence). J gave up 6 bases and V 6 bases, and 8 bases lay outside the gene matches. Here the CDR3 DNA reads TGTGCCAGCAGAGGGACAGGGGCATCCGGCGAGCAGTACTTC. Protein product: CASRGTGASGEQYF.

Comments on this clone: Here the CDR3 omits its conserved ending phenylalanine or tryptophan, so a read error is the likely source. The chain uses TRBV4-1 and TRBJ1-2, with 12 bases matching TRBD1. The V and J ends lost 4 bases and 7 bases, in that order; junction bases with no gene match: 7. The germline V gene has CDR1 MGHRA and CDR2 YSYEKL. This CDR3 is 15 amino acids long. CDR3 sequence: CASSLRGDRGLGYTL. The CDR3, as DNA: TGCGCCAGCAGCCTCCGGGGGGACAGGGGGCTTGGCTACACCCTC.

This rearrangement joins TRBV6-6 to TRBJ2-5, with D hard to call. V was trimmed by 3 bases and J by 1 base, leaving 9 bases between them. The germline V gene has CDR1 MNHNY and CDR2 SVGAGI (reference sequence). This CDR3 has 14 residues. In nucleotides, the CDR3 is TGTGCCAGCAGTTATCCGAACCCCCAAGAGACCCAGTACTTC. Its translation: CASSYPNPQETQYF.

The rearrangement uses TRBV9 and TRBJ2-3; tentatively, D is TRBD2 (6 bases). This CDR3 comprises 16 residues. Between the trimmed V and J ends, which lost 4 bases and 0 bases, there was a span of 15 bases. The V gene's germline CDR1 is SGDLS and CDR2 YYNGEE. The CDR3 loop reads CASSPRDSRSTDTQYF. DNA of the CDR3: TGTGCCAGCAGCCCCCGGGACTCTCGAAGCACAGATACGCAGTATTTT.

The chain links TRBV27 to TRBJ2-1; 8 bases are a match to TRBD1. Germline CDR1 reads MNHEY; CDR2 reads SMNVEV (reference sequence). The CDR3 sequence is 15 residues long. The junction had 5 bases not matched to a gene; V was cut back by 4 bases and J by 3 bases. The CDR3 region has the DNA TGTGCCAGCAGTTCCGGACAGGGTTTCTACAATGAGCAGTTCTTC. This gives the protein CASSSGQGFYNEQFF.

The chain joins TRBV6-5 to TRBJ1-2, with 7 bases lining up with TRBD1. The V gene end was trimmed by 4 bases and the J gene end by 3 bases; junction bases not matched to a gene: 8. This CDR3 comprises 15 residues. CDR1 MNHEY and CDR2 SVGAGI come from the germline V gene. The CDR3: CASSSTGTGDYGYTF. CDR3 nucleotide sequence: TGTGCCAGCAGTTCGACAGGGACCGGGGACTATGGCTACACCTTC.

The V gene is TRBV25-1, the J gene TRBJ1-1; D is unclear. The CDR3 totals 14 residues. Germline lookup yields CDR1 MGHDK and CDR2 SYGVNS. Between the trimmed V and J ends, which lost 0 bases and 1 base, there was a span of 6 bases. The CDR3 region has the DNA TGTGCCAGCAGTGAATATGGGCGGAACACTGAAGCTTTCTTT. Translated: CASSEYGRNTEAFF.

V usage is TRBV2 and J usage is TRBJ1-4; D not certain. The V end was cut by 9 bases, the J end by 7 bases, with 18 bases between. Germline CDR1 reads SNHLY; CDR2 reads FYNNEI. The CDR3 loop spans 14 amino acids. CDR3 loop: CASKDDMSTEKLFF. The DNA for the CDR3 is TGTGCCAGTAAAGATGATATGAGCACTGAAAAACTGTTTTTT.

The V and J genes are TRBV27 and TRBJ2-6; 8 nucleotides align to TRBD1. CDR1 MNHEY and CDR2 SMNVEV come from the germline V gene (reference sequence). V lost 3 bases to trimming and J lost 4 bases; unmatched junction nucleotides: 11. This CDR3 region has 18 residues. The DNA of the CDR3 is TGTGCCAGCAGTTTCCAGGGACAGGTCGGGGCGGGGGCCAACGTCCTGACTTTC. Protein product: CASSFQGQVGAGANVLTF.

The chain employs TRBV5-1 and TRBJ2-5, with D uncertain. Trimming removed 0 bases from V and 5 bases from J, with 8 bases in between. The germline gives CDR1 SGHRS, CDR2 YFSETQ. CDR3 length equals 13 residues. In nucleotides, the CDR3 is TGCGCCAGCAGCTTGGACTTGCTGGAGACCCAGTACTTC. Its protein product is CASSLDLLETQYF.

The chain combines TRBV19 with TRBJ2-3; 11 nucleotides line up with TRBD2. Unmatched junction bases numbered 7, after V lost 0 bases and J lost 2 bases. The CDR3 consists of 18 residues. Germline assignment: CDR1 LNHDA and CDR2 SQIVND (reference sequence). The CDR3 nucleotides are TGTGCCAGTAGTATAGATTATGGGACTAGCGGCCTCACAGATACGCAGTATTTT. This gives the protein CASSIDYGTSGLTDTQYF.

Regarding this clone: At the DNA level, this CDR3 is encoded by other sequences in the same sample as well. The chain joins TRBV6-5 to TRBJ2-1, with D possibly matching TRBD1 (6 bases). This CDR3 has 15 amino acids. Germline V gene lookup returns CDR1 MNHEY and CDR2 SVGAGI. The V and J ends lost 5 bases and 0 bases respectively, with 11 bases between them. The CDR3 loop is CASSLTGSSYNEQFF. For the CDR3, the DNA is TGTGCCAGCAGTCTCACAGGGAGCTCCTACAATGAGCAGTTCTTC.

CDR3 residues: CASSPTSGYTDTQYF. The CDR3 DNA sequence: TGTGCCAGCAGCCCCACTAGCGGATACACAGATACGCAGTATTTT. The chain couples TRBV9 to TRBJ2-3; 8 bases fit TRBD2. Per germline, CDR1 SGDLS and CDR2 YYNGEE. V lost 4 bases and J lost 2; bases outside the gene matches: 6. The CDR3 consists of 15 residues.

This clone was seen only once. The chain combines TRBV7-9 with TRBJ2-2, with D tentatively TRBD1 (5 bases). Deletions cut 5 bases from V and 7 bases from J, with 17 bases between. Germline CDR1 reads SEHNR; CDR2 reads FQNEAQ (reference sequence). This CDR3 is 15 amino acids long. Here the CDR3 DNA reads TGTGCCAGCAGCACCCGGGCAGGGCGCGGCGGGGAGCTGTTTTTT. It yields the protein CASSTRAGRGGELFF. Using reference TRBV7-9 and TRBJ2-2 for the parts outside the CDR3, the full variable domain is DTGVSQNPRHKITKRGQNVTFRCDPISEHNRLYWYRQTLGQGPEFLTYFQNEAQLEKSRLLSDRFSAERPKGSFSTLEIQRTEQGDSAMYLCASSTRAGRGGELFFGEGSRLTVL.

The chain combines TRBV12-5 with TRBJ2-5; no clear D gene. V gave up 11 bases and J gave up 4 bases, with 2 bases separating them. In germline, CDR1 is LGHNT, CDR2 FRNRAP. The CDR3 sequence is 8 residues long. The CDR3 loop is CAGETQYF. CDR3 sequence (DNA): TGTGCTGGAGAGACCCAGTACTTC.

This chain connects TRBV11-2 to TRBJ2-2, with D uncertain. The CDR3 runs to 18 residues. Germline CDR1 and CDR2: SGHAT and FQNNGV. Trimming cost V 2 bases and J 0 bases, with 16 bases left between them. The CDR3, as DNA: TGTGCCAGCAGCTTATTAGGCGGTAATTTTTCGAACACCGGGGAGCTGTTTTTT. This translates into CASSLLGGNFSNTGELFF.

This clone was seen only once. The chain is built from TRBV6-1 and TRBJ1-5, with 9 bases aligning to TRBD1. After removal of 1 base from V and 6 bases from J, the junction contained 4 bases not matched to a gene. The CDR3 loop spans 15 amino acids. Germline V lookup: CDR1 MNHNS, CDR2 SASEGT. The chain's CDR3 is CASSEEETGGQPQHF. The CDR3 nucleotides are TGTGCCAGCAGTGAAGAAGAGACAGGGGGTCAGCCCCAGCATTTT.